The next 26 T cell receptor beta chains were all read from a single sample in a study of T cells in tuberculosis. This table comes from immunoSEQ multiplex PCR, and its TCRdb copy is limited to in-frame clones, with some not included. Here the sample spans tens of thousands of clones, about 97% being singletons. The sequenced sample was PBMCs. These receptors all stem from a donor between 10 and 35 years old with latent tuberculosis or without tuberculosis infection.

The chain has TRBV19 and TRBJ2-3; 7 nucleotides line up with TRBD1. Germline V gene data show CDR1 as LNHDA and CDR2 as SQIVND (reference sequence). J lost 4 bases, V lost 2 bases, and 3 bases had no gene match. The CDR3 is 14 amino acids. The CDR3 region has the DNA TGTGCCAGTAGTATATATCAGGGGGCAGATACGCAGTATTTT. Protein product: CASSIYQGADTQYF.

The chain recombines TRBV30 with TRBJ2-5; 8 bases align to TRBD2. Trimming removed 0 bases from V and 5 bases from J; junction bases left unmatched: 5. CDR1 is GTSNPN and CDR2 is SVGIG in the germline V gene (reference sequence). This CDR3 contains 14 residues. The DNA for the CDR3 is TGTGCCTGGAGTGTTGGACTAGCACTGGAGACCCAGTACTTC. Protein sequence: CAWSVGLALETQYF. The variable domain in full, with the rest retrieved from reference TRBV30 and TRBJ2-5, is SQTIHQWPATLVQPVGSPLSLECTVEGTSNPNLYWYRQAAGRGLQLLFYSVGIGQISSEVPQNLSASRPQDRQFILSSKKLLLSDSGFYLCAWSVGLALETQYFGPGTRLLVL.

The sample holds one count of this clone. V is TRBV5-1 and J is TRBJ2-1, with a tentative D call TRBD1 (5 bases). Trimming took 4 bases from V and 9 from J, leaving 14 bases between them. Germline CDR1 reads SGHRS; CDR2 reads YFSETQ. CDR3 length equals 13 residues. CDR3 loop: CASSPPGCGEQFF. DNA for the CDR3: TGCGCCAGCAGCCCGCCAGGGTGCGGTGAGCAGTTCTTC.

The J gene is TRBJ2-3, the V gene TRBV18, with 8 bases aligning to TRBD2. This CDR3 is built from 16 residues. Unmatched junction bases numbered 10, after V lost 3 bases and J lost 5 bases. The germline V gene encodes CDR1 KGHSH and CDR2 LQKENI. The chain's CDR3 is CASSPSAAGVIDTQYF. CDR3 DNA sequence: TGTGCCAGCTCACCCTCCGCAGCGGGAGTTATAGATACGCAGTATTTT.

Written as DNA, the CDR3 is TGTGCCAGCAGTTTAAGCGCGAGAGGTCGACTCCCCGAGTACAATGAGCAGTTCTTC. It specifies CASSLSARGRLPEYNEQFF. The rearrangement joins TRBV27 to TRBJ2-1; D is ambiguous. Trimming removed 2 bases from V and 4 bases from J, with 24 bases in between. The CDR3 loop spans 19 amino acids. Germline lookup yields CDR1 MNHEY and CDR2 SMNVEV (reference sequence).

The chain has TRBV4-2 and TRBJ2-1; 9 nucleotides align to TRBD2. Trimming took 0 bases from V and 7 from J; bases not matched to a gene: 7. The V gene's germline CDR1 is LGHNA and CDR2 YNFKEQ. CDR3 size: 16 residues. The CDR3 spells CASSQDLAGGPNEQFF. DNA of the CDR3: TGTGCCAGCAGCCAAGACCTCGCGGGGGGGCCGAATGAGCAGTTCTTC.

The J gene is TRBJ2-7, the V gene TRBV7-9; D perhaps matches TRBD1 (6 bases). Looked up from germline, CDR1 is SEHNR and CDR2 is FQNEAQ (reference sequence). Trimming removed 5 bases from V and 5 bases from J, with 16 bases in between. This CDR3 region has 14 residues. CDR3 in amino acids: CASSQTGLWDEQYF. CDR3 bases: TGTGCCAGCAGCCAAACAGGGTTGTGGGACGAGCAGTACTTC.

The CDR3 spells CASRQGSYEQYF. In DNA, the CDR3 is TGTGCCAGCAGGCAGGGGTCTTACGAGCAGTACTTC. The chain employs TRBV2 and TRBJ2-7; a possible D gene is TRBD1 (6 bases). The germline V gene has CDR1 SNHLY and CDR2 FYNNEI. The V end lost 6 bases, the J end lost 4 bases, and 10 bases lay between the germline ends. The CDR3 covers 12 residues.

The chain combines TRBV27 with TRBJ1-2, with D unresolved. Germline assignment: CDR1 MNHEY and CDR2 SMNVEV (reference sequence). The germline V and J ends were trimmed by 9 bases and 5 bases, with 16 bases remaining between them. The CDR3 loop spans 13 amino acids. CDR3 residues: CASRLTSGYGYTF. For the CDR3, the DNA is TGTGCCAGTAGACTGACTTCTGGGTATGGCTACACCTTC.

The chain employs TRBV5-4 and TRBJ2-4; TRBD1 aligns across 7 bases. The J segment lost 8 bases and the V segment lost 8 bases, leaving 19 bases of the junction unmatched. The CDR3 extends over 16 amino acids. Germline values: CDR1 SGHNT, CDR2 YYREEE (reference sequence). This chain's CDR3 is CASRRTGTVIEDIQYF. The DNA for the CDR3 is TGTGCCAGTAGGCGGACAGGAACGGTTATTGAGGACATTCAGTACTTC.

This chain connects TRBV13 to TRBJ1-2, with D tentatively TRBD1 (5 bases). The CDR3 runs 12 residues. Trimming shortened V by 1 base and J by 8 bases, and 8 bases separated the two germline ends. The germline CDR1 and CDR2 sequences are PRHDT and FYEKMQ (reference sequence). The CDR3, as DNA: TGTGCCAGCAGCTTAGATAGGGGCGGCTACACCTTC. As protein: CASSLDRGGYTF. The full variable domain, its missing parts supplied by reference TRBV13 and TRBJ1-2, is AAGVIQSPRHLIKEKRETATLKCYPIPRHDTVYWYQQGPGQDPQFLISFYEKMQSDKGSIPDRFSAQQFSDYHSELNMSSLELGDSALYFCASSLDRGGYTFGSGTRLTVV.

This clone occurred once. The V and J genes are TRBV9 and TRBJ1-5, with TRBD1 matching 7 bases. This CDR3 is 14 amino acids long. J gave up 3 bases and V 3 bases, and 3 bases lay outside the gene matches. CDR1 is SGDLS and CDR2 is YYNGEE in the germline V gene. Here the CDR3 reads CASSGGTANQPQHF. DNA for the CDR3: TGTGCCAGCAGCGGAGGGACAGCCAATCAGCCCCAGCATTTT. The whole variable domain, filled in from reference TRBV9 and TRBJ1-5, reads DSGVTQTPKHLITATGQRVTLRCSPRSGDLSVYWYQQSLDQGLQFLIQYYNGEERAKGNILERFSAQQFPDLHSELNLSSLELGDSALYFCASSGGTANQPQHFGDGTRLSIL.

The CDR3 DNA reads TGTGCCAGCAGTGTGCTAGCGGGAGGCACAGATACGCAGTATTTT. The encoded protein is CASSVLAGGTDTQYF. The rearrangement uses TRBV6-4 and TRBJ2-3, with 10 bases fitting TRBD2. Germline assignment: CDR1 MRHNA and CDR2 SNTAGT. The trim removed 4 bases at V and 1 base at J, leaving 2 bases unmatched. The CDR3 is made up of 15 amino acids.

CDR3 sequence (DNA): TGTGCCAGCAGCGACGGGACTAGCGGGAGCAAGGTCGGGGAGCTGTTTTTT. Its translation is CASSDGTSGSKVGELFF. This chain uses TRBV9 with TRBJ2-2; 14 nucleotides match TRBD2. Per the germline V gene, CDR1 is SGDLS and CDR2 is YYNGEE. The CDR3 totals 17 residues. J lost 7 bases, V lost 3 bases, and 8 bases had no gene match.

In nucleotides, the CDR3 is TGTGCCAGCAGTCGACGGGGGAGGACTAATGAAAAACTGTTTTTT. Translation gives CASSRRGRTNEKLFF. The chain is built from TRBV6-5 and TRBJ1-4; D may be TRBD1 (5 bases). This CDR3 region has 15 residues. The V end was cut by 5 bases, the J end by 2 bases, with 12 bases between. Germline assignment: CDR1 MNHEY and CDR2 SVGAGI.

The chain carries TRBV6-5 and TRBJ2-1, with D possibly being TRBD2 (6 bases). V lost 2 bases and J 5 bases, leaving 13 bases between the germline ends. Per germline, CDR1 MNHEY and CDR2 SVGAGI. The CDR3 sequence is 15 residues long. CDR3 in DNA: TGTGCCAGCAGTTACCTGCCCTGGGGGGACAATGAGCAGTTCTTC. It translates to CASSYLPWGDNEQFF.

The V gene is TRBV2, the J gene TRBJ2-3; 10 nucleotides align to TRBD2. Germline V gene lookup returns CDR1 SNHLY and CDR2 FYNNEI. With V trimmed by 2 bases and J by 4 bases, 6 bases remained unmatched. The CDR3 spans 16 residues. This CDR3 is CASSERTSGIADTQYF. The DNA of the CDR3 is TGTGCCAGCAGTGAACGTACTAGCGGGATCGCAGATACGCAGTATTTT. The complete variable domain, with remaining parts taken from reference TRBV2 and TRBJ2-3, reads EPEVTQTPSHQVTQMGQEVILRCVPISNHLYFYWYRQILGQKVEFLVSFYNNEISEKSEIFDDQFSVERPDGSNFTLKIRSTKLEDSAMYFCASSERTSGIADTQYFGPGTRLTVL.

This rearrangement joins TRBV2 to TRBJ2-7, with a weak D call TRBD1 (5 bases). This CDR3 is built from 12 residues. Deletions cut 4 bases from V and 3 bases from J, with 7 bases between. Germline V gives CDR1 SNHLY, CDR2 FYNNEI. CDR3 DNA sequence: TGTGCCAGCAGTGGGCAGGGCTACGAGCAGTACTTC. This encodes CASSGQGYEQYF.

The V gene is TRBV11-3, the J gene TRBJ2-7, with TRBD2 identical over 10 bases. Trimming at V came to 4 bases and at J to 0 bases, leaving 6 bases not matched to a gene. CDR3 length equals 16 residues. Germline-derived CDR1 and CDR2 are SGHNT and YENEEA. The CDR3 sequence is CASSYQLAGTSYEQYF. DNA of the CDR3: TGTGCCAGCAGCTACCAACTAGCGGGGACCTCCTACGAGCAGTACTTC.

This chain connects TRBV5-8 to TRBJ2-5; tentative D call: TRBD1 (6 bases). V lost 4 bases, J lost 5 bases, and 15 bases lay in between. Germline V gene lookup returns CDR1 SGHTS and CDR2 YDEGEE. This CDR3 region has 14 residues. CDR3 loop: CASSPNTGFETQYF. The CDR3 DNA reads as TGTGCCAGCAGCCCGAACACAGGGTTTGAGACCCAGTACTTC.

The chain carries TRBV9 and TRBJ1-1, with D tentatively TRBD1 (6 bases). This CDR3 region has 15 residues. The germline V gene has CDR1 SGDLS and CDR2 YYNGEE. V dropped 2 bases and J dropped 4 bases, with 15 bases sitting between them. This CDR3 reads CASSVTGLVSTEAFF. The CDR3 DNA is TGTGCCAGCAGCGTCACAGGGTTGGTGAGCACTGAAGCTTTCTTT.

This chain connects TRBV4-1 to TRBJ2-5; maybe TRBD1 (5 bases). V was pared by 1 base and J by 1 base, with 7 bases between. Germline lookup yields CDR1 MGHRA and CDR2 YSYEKL. CDR3 length: 14 amino acids. In DNA, the CDR3 is TGCGCCAGCAGCCAAGGGGGCAGCCAAGAGACCCAGTACTTC. Residues: CASSQGGSQETQYF.

The chain joins TRBV28 to TRBJ1-1, with D uncertain. The germline V and J ends were trimmed by 2 bases and 2 bases, with 18 bases remaining between them. Germline V gene data show CDR1 as MDHEN and CDR2 as SYDVKM. The CDR3 covers 17 residues. CDR3 coding DNA: TGTGCCAGCAGTTTAGTAGTTACAGCCCACCTTAACACTGAAGCTTTCTTT. Amino acids: CASSLVVTAHLNTEAFF. The whole variable domain, filled in from reference TRBV28 and TRBJ1-1, reads DVKVTQSSRYLVKRTGEKVFLECVQDMDHENMFWYRQDPGLGLRLIYFSYDVKMKEKGDIPEGYSVSREKKERFSLILESASTNQTSMYLCASSLVVTAHLNTEAFFGQGTRLTVV.

The rearrangement links TRBV5-8 to TRBJ2-5; TRBD2 matches 7 bases. This CDR3 is built from 16 residues. V dropped 2 bases and J dropped 5; count of bases not matched to a gene: 12. Germline V gives CDR1 SGHTS, CDR2 YDEGEE. The CDR3 loop reads CASSLAARPGGETQYF. For the CDR3, the DNA is TGTGCCAGCAGCTTAGCGGCCCGTCCGGGAGGTGAGACCCAGTACTTC.

This clone was seen just once. This chain connects TRBV5-6 to TRBJ1-5; D not resolved. Germline V gives CDR1 SGHDT, CDR2 YYEEEE. V was trimmed by 1 base and J by 5 bases, leaving 13 bases between them. The CDR3 spans 15 residues. The CDR3 reads CASSLTGVTYQPQHF. The CDR3 coding sequence is TGTGCCAGCAGCTTGACCGGGGTTACGTATCAGCCCCAGCATTTT. The full variable domain, in which reference TRBV5-6 and TRBJ1-5 provide the parts outside the CDR3, is DAGVTQSPTHLIKTRGQQVTLRCSPKSGHDTVSWYQQALGQGPQFIFQYYEEEERQRGNFPDRFSGHQFPNYSSELNVNALLLGDSALYLCASSLTGVTYQPQHFGDGTRLSIL.

J is TRBJ1-5 and V is TRBV5-8; D may be TRBD1 (5 bases). Trimming removed 6 bases from V and 2 bases from J, with 15 bases in between. The germline V gene encodes CDR1 SGHTS and CDR2 YDEGEE. The CDR3 spans 15 residues. The CDR3 loop reads CASTVNRQGNQPQHF. The CDR3 DNA follows: TGTGCCAGCACCGTTAACAGGCAGGGCAATCAGCCCCAGCATTTT.